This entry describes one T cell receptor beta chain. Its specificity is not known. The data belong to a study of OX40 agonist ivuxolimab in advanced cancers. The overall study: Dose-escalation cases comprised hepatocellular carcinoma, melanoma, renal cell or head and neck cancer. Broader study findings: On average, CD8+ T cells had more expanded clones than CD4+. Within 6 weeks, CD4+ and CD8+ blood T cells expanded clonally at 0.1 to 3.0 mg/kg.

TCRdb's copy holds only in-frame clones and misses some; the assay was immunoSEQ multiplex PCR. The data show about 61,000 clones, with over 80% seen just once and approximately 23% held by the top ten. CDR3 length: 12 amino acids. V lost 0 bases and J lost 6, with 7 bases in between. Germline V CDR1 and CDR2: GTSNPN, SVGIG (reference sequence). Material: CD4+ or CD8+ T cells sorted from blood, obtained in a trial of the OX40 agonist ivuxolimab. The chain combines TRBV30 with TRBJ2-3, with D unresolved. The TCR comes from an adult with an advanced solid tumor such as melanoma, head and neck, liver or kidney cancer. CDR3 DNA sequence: TGTGCCTGGAGTGTATTAGCTGATACGCAGTATTTT. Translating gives CAWSVLADTQYF.